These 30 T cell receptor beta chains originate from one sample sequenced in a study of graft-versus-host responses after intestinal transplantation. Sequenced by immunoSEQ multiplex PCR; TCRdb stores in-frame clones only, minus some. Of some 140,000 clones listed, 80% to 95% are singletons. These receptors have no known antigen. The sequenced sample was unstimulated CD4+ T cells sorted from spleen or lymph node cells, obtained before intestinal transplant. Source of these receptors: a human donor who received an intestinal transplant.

CDR3 in DNA: TGTGCCAGCAGCCTGGAACCCGGGACGTTCTCCTACGAGCAGTACTTC. It encodes CASSLEPGTFSYEQYF. This chain links TRBV7-2 with TRBJ2-7; the D call may be TRBD1 or TRBD2 (5 bases each). Per germline, CDR1 SGHTA and CDR2 FQGNSA. The V end lost 5 bases, the J end lost 0 bases, and 17 bases lay between the germline ends. CDR3 length: 16 residues. The full variable domain, its missing parts supplied by reference TRBV7-2 and TRBJ2-7, is GAGVSQSPSNKVTEKGKDVELRCDPISGHTALYWYRQSLGQGLEFLIYFQGNSAPDKSGLPSDRFSAERTGGSVSTLTIQRTQQEDSAVYLCASSLEPGTFSYEQYFGPGTRLTVT.

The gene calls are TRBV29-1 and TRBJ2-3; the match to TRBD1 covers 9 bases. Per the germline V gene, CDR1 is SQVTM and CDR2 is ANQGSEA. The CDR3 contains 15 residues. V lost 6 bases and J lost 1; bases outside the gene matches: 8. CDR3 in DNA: TGCAGCGTAAATCCGGGACAGGGTCGCACAGATACGCAGTATTTT. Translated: CSVNPGQGRTDTQYF.

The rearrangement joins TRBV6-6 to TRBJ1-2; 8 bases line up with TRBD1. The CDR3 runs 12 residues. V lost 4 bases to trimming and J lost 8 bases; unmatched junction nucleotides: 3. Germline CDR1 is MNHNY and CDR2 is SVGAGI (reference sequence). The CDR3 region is CASSFSGGGYTF. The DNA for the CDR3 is TGTGCCAGCAGTTTCTCAGGGGGCGGCTACACCTTC.

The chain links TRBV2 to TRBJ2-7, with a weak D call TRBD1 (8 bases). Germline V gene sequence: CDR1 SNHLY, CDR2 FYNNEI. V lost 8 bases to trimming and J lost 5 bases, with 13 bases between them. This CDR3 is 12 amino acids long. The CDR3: CASGTGGDEQYF. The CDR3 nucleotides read TGTGCCAGCGGAACAGGGGGGGACGAGCAGTACTTC.

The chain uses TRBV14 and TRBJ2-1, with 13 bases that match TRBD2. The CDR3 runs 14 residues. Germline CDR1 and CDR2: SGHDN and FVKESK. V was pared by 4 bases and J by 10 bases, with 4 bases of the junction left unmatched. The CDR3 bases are TGTGCCAGCAGCCGACTAGCGGGAGGTTTCGAGCAGTTCTTC. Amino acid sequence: CASSRLAGGFEQFF.

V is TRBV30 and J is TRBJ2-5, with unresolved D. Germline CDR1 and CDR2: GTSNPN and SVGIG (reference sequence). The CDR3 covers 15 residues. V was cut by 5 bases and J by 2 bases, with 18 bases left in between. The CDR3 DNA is TGTGCCTGGTCCCTCGGCGGCCATGAGCAAGAGACCCAGTACTTC. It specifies CAWSLGGHEQETQYF.

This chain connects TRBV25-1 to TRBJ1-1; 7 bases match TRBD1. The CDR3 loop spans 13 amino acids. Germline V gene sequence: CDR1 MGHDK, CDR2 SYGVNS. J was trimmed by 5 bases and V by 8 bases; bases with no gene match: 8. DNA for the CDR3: TGTGCCAGCGGGACAGCAGGGGTTACTGAAGCTTTCTTT. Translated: CASGTAGVTEAFF.

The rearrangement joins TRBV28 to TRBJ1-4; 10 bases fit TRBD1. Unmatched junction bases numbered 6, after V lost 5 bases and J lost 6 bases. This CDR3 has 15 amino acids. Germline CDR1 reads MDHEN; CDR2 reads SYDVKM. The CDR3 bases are TGTGCCAGCAGTACCCCCGGGACAGGGGATGAAAAACTGTTTTTT. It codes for CASSTPGTGDEKLFF. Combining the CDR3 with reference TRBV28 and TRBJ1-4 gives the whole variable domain DVKVTQSSRYLVKRTGEKVFLECVQDMDHENMFWYRQDPGLGLRLIYFSYDVKMKEKGDIPEGYSVSREKKERFSLILESASTNQTSMYLCASSTPGTGDEKLFFGSGTQLSVL.

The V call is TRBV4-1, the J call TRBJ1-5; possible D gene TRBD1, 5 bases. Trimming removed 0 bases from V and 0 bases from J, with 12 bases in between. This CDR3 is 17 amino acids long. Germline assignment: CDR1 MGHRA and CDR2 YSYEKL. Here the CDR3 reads CASSQEGGANSNQPQHF. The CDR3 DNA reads TGCGCCAGCAGCCAAGAAGGAGGGGCAAATAGCAATCAGCCCCAGCATTTT.

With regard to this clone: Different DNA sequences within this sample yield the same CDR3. The CDR3 loop is CASSPDRGRNQPQHF. The CDR3 DNA follows: TGTGCCAGCAGCCCCGACAGGGGGCGAAATCAGCCCCAGCATTTT. This rearrangement joins TRBV7-2 to TRBJ1-5, with 10 bases that match TRBD1. This CDR3 spans 15 amino acids. V trimming: 5 bases; J trimming: 4 bases; junction bases outside the gene matches: 5. Germline V gives CDR1 SGHTA, CDR2 FQGNSA.

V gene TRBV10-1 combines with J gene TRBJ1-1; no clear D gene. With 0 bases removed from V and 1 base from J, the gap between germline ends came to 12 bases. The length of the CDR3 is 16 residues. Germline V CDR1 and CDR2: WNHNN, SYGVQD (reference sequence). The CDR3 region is CASSESEEGANTEAFF. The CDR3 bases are TGCGCCAGCAGTGAGTCGGAGGAGGGCGCGAACACTGAAGCTTTCTTT.

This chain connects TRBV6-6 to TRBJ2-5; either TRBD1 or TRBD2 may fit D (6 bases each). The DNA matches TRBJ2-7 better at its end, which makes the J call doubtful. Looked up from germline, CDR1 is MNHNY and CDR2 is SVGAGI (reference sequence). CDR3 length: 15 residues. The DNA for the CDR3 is TGTGCCAGCAGTTACTCGGGGGGCGCAACTGACGAGCAGTACTTC. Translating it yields CASSYSGGATDEQYF.

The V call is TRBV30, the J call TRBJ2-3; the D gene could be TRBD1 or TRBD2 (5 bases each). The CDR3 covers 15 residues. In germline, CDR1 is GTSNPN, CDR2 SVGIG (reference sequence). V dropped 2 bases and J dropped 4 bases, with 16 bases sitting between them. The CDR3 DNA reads TGTGCCTGGAGTACCGGGACCACTGGGGCAGATACGCAGTATTTT. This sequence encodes CAWSTGTTGADTQYF. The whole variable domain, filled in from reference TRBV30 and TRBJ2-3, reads SQTIHQWPATLVQPVGSPLSLECTVEGTSNPNLYWYRQAAGRGLQLLFYSVGIGQISSEVPQNLSASRPQDRQFILSSKKLLLSDSGFYLCAWSTGTTGADTQYFGPGTRLTVL.

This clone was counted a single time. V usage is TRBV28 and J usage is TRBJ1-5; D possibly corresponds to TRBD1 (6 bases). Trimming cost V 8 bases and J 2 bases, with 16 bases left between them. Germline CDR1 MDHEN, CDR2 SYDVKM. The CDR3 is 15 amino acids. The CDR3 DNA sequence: TGTGCCAGCGGAAGAGGGGGTTTGGGCAATCAGCCCCAGCATTTT. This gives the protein CASGRGGLGNQPQHF.

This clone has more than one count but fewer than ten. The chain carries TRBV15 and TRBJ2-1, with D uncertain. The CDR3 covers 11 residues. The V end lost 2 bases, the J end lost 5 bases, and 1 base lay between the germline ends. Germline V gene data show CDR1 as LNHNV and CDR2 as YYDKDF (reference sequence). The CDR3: CATSRNNEQFF. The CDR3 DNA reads TGTGCCACCAGCAGAAACAATGAGCAGTTCTTC.

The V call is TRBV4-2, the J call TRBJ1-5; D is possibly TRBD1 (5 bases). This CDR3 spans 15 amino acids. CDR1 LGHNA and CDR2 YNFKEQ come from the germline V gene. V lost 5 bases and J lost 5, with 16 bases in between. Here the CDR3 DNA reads TGTGCCAGCAGCGGCCGTGGACAAGGGGATCAGCCCCAGCATTTT. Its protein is CASSGRGQGDQPQHF.

The DNA for the CDR3 is TGTGCCAGCGCCAACGGGGGGGACTATGGCTACACCTTC. This gives the protein CASANGGDYGYTF. The chain links TRBV7-9 to TRBJ1-2; the D gene is possibly TRBD1 (5 bases). V was cut by 8 bases and J by 3 bases, with 13 bases left in between. The CDR3 covers 13 residues. Germline V CDR1 and CDR2: SEHNR, FQNEAQ (reference sequence). Filled out from reference TRBV7-9 and TRBJ1-2, the complete variable domain reads DTGVSQNPRHKITKRGQNVTFRCDPISEHNRLYWYRQTLGQGPEFLTYFQNEAQLEKSRLLSDRFSAERPKGSFSTLEIQRTEQGDSAMYLCASANGGDYGYTFGSGTRLTVV.

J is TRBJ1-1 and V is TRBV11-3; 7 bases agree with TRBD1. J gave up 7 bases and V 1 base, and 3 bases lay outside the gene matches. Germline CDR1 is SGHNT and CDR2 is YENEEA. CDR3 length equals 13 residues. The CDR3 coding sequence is TGTGCCAGCAGCTTAGGAGGGACAGTTGAAGCTTTCTTT. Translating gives CASSLGGTVEAFF.

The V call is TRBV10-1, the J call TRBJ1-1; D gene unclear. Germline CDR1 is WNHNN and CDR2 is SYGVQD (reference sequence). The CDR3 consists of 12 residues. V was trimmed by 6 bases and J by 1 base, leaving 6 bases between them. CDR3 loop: CASRNGNTEAFF. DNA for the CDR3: TGCGCCAGCAGGAATGGGAACACTGAAGCTTTCTTT.

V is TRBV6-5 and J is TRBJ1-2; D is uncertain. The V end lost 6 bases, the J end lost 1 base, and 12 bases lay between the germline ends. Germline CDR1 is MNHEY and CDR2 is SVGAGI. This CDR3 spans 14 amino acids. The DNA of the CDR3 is TGTGCCAGCAGCCCAGACGGGAATAACTATGGCTACACCTTC. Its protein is CASSPDGNNYGYTF.

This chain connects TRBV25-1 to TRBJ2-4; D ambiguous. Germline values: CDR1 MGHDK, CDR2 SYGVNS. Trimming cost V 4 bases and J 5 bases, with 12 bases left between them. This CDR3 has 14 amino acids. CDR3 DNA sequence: TGTGCCAGCAGTGTCCTAGATAGTCAAAACATTCAGTACTTC. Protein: CASSVLDSQNIQYF.

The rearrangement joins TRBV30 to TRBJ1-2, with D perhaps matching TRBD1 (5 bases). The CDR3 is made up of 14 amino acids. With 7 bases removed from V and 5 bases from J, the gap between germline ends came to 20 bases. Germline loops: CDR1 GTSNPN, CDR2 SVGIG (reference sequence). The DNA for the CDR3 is TGTGCCTTTACCCGCGGGGCCAAAACATATGGCTACACCTTC. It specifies CAFTRGAKTYGYTF.

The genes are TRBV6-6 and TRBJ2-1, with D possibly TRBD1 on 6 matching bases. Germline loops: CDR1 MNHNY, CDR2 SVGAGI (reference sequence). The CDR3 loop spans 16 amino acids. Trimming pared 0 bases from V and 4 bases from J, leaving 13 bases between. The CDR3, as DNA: TGTGCCAGCAGTTACTCTCCCCGGACAGAATACAATGAGCAGTTCTTC. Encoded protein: CASSYSPRTEYNEQFF.

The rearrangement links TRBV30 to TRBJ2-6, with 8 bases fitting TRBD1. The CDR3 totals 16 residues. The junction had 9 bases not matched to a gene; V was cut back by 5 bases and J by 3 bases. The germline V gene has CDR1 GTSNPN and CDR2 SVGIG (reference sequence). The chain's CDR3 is CAWGRDRGGGANVLTF. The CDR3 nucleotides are TGTGCCTGGGGGCGTGACAGGGGCGGTGGGGCCAACGTCCTGACTTTC.

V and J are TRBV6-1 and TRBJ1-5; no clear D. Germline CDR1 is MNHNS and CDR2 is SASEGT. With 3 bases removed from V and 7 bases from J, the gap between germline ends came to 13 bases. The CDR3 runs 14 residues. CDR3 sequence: CASSDISAGQPQHF. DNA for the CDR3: TGTGCCAGCAGTGACATTTCGGCCGGGCAGCCCCAGCATTTT.

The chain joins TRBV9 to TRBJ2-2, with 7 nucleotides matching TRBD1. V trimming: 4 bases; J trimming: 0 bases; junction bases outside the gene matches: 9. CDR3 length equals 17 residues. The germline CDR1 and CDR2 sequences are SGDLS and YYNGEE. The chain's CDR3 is CASSSPTGAANTGELFF. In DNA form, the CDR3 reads TGTGCCAGCAGCAGTCCTACAGGGGCCGCGAACACCGGGGAGCTGTTTTTT.

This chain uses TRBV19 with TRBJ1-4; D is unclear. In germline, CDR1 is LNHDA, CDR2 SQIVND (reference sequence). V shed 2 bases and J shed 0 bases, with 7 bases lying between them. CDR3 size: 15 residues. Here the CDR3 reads CASSISIATNEKLFF. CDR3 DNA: TGTGCCAGTAGTATAAGTATTGCAACTAATGAAAAACTGTTTTTT.

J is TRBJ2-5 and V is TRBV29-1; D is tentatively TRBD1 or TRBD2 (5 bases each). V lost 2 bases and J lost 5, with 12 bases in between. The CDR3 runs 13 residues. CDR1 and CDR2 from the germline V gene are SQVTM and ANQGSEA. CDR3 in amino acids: CSVEPGTAETQYF. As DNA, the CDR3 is TGCAGCGTTGAACCCGGGACCGCGGAGACCCAGTACTTC.

CDR3 sequence: CASSGGDRSYETQYF. In DNA, the CDR3 is TGCGCCAGCAGCGGGGGGGACAGGAGCTACGAGACCCAGTACTTC. This rearrangement joins TRBV5-1 to TRBJ2-5; D possibly corresponds to TRBD1 (8 bases). V was clipped by 4 bases and J by 5 bases, with 18 bases between them. CDR1 SGHRS and CDR2 YFSETQ come from the germline V gene. The CDR3 runs to 15 residues.

The CDR3 DNA reads as TGTGCCAGCAGCTTAGAGACCCAAGAGACCCAGTACTTC. Translated: CASSLETQETQYF. The chain is built from TRBV7-2 and TRBJ2-5; unclear D gene. The germline gives CDR1 SGHTA, CDR2 FQGNSA. V was cut by 1 base and J by 1 base, with 4 bases left in between. The CDR3 is 13 residues long.